Below, one T cell receptor beta chain is given with its context. No antigen is known for it. This entry belongs to a study of T cell responses to AZD1222 COVID-19 vaccine. Study results and caveats: A rise in Spike-specific TCR breadth and depth followed two AZD1222 doses. Most donors were white British, females outnumbered males, and clonal diversity was possibly underestimated.

Trimming removed 7 bases from V and 7 bases from J; junction bases left unmatched: 12. Germline V gives CDR1 SQVTM, CDR2 ANQGSEA. This CDR3 has 14 residues. Method: immunoSEQ multiplex PCR; TCRdb's copy keeps in-frame clones and lacks some. Of over 200,000 clones in the sample, about 94% were seen once. The V call is TRBV29-1, the J call TRBJ1-5, with TRBD1 matching over 8 bases. The receptor comes from an adult who received the MenACWY meningococcal vaccine as a control. The input for sequencing was peripheral blood, taken 28 days after the second dose of the MenACWY control vaccine. In nucleotides, the CDR3 is TGCAGCGCTACTTCGGACAGGGAGGACCAGCCCCAGCATTTT. Amino acids: CSATSDREDQPQHF.